Following are 24 T cell receptor beta chains from one sample sequenced in a study of kidney transplant recipient with SARS-CoV-2 infection. TCRdb re-called the reads with MiXCR, one entry per CDR3 protein. This repertoire shows approximately 250,000 distinct CDR3 sequences, more than 25% found once; its top ten account for 7% to 8%. Material: a blood sample, obtained at baseline and between days 110 and 120 from a kidney transplant recipient. Receptors originate from a male patient aged 25-45 years who had COVID-19 and was a kidney transplant recipient. Some T cells may be provided by the graft donor.

This clonotype was counted at least ten times. The chain has TRBV20-1 and TRBJ1-2, with TRBD1 matching 7 bases. The CDR3 has 14 amino acids. V gave up 5 bases and J gave up 1 base; unmatched junction bases: 7. Germline CDR1 is DFQATT and CDR2 is SNEGSKA (reference sequence). The CDR3 nucleotides are TGCAGTGCTGTAGGGGGCGCACTTAACTATGGCTACACCTTC. Protein sequence: CSAVGGALNYGYTF.

Turning to this clonotype: A much larger clone differs from this one at a single base, so this may be a read error. This chain uses TRBV11-2 with TRBJ2-3; no clear D gene. This CDR3 region has 17 residues. Germline V gene lookup returns CDR1 SGHAT and CDR2 FQNNGV. The CDR3 loop reads CAGSLKFDTSSTDTQYF. The DNA for the CDR3 is TGTGCCGGCAGCCTGAAATTCGACACATCTAGCACAGATACGCAGTATTTT.

For this clonotype: A much more abundant neighbour one base away suggests this may be a read error. The chain couples TRBV24-1 to TRBJ2-7, with 7 bases aligning to TRBD2. Germline V gene data show CDR1 as KGHDR and CDR2 as SFDVKD. The CDR3 contains 16 residues. Trimming cost V 1 base and J 3 bases; bases outside gene matches: 8. As DNA, the CDR3 is TGTGCCACCAGTGATTTCTGTGGGGGGGAGAACTACGAGCAGTACGTC. It yields the protein CATSDFCGGENYEQYV.

In its sample, this clonotype was seen many times. The J gene is TRBJ2-3, the V gene TRBV7-6, with 13 bases identical to TRBD2. With V trimmed by 5 bases and J by 3 bases, 14 bases remained unmatched. This CDR3 contains 19 residues. Germline assignment: CDR1 SGHVS and CDR2 FNYEAQ. In nucleotides, the CDR3 is TGTGCCAGCAGCCCACGGCGAACTAGCGGGAGGGTGGTTACAGATACGCAGTATTTT. Its protein is CASSPRRTSGRVVTDTQYF.

A note on this clonotype: A much larger clone differs from this one at a single base, so this may be a read error. The chain employs TRBV11-3 and TRBJ1-2, with D hard to call. Germline CDR1 SGHNT, CDR2 YENEEA. The CDR3 contains 17 residues. With 5 bases removed from V and 4 bases from J, the gap between germline ends came to 23 bases. CDR3 coding DNA: TGTGCCAGCAGCGAAATGCGCGATCTCGGAGAGACCTATGGCTACACCTTC. This codes for CASSEMRDLGETYGYTF.

This clonotype was recorded at least ten times. The chain joins TRBV6-2 or TRBV6-3 to TRBJ2-5; 10 nucleotides agree with TRBD1. V was pared by 11 bases and J by 4 bases, with 13 bases of the junction left unmatched. Germline CDR1 MNHEY, CDR2 SVGEGT. The CDR3 covers 15 residues. CDR3 sequence (DNA): TGTGCCGGCCGCCATGGGACAGGGGAGGGAGAGACCCAGTACTTC. Translated, it gives CAGRHGTGEGETQYF.

This clonotype was seen many times. V gene TRBV30 combines with J gene TRBJ1-2; D is undetermined. Trimming took 5 bases from V and 4 from J, leaving 23 bases between them. This CDR3 is built from 16 residues. The germline V gene has CDR1 GTSNPN and CDR2 SVGIG (reference sequence). CDR3 nucleotides: TGTGCCTGGTGCGGTAAGCGTTATAGAAAGACCTATGGCTACACCTTC. Encoded protein: CAWCGKRYRKTYGYTF.

This clonotype has at least ten counts. The chain uses TRBV3-1 and TRBJ1-2, with D uncertain. The CDR3 loop spans 17 amino acids. Trimming pared 5 bases from V and 4 bases from J, leaving 23 bases between. Germline loops: CDR1 LGHDT, CDR2 YNNKEL (reference sequence). DNA for the CDR3: TGTGCCAGCAGCGTTGCTCGCACCCTTCGAAAGACCTATGGCTACACCTTC. Encoded protein: CASSVARTLRKTYGYTF.

The table lists this clonotype with a count of one. Since a much larger clone is just one base distant, this may be a read error. This chain joins TRBV7-2 and TRBJ2-4, with 9 bases fitting TRBD2. J gave up 13 bases and V 2 bases, and 15 bases lay outside the gene matches. From germline, CDR1 is SGHTA and CDR2 FQGNSA. This CDR3 has 16 amino acids. CDR3 sequence: CASSLSLAGPTYGQYF. In DNA form, the CDR3 reads TGTGCCAGCAGCTTATCCCTAGCGGGACCCACCTACGGGCAGTACTTC.

Turning to this clonotype: It may be a read error: a sequence one base away is much more abundant. The genes are TRBV28 and TRBJ2-1, with D perhaps matching TRBD2 (6 bases). The length of the CDR3 is 16 residues. Per the germline V gene, CDR1 is MDHEN and CDR2 is SYDVKM. The CDR3 DNA reads TGTACCAGCAGTTTAGGATTTAGCGGTCCCGATAATGAGCAGTTCTTC. Protein: CTSSLGFSGPDNEQFF. The variable domain in full, with the rest retrieved from reference TRBV28 and TRBJ2-1, is DVKVTQSSRYLVKRTGEKVFLECVQDMDHENMFWYRQDPGLGLRLIYFSYDVKMKEKGDIPEGYSVSREKKERFSLILESASTNQTSMYLCTSSLGFSGPDNEQFFGPGTRLTVL.

This clonotype was observed many times. CDR3 nucleotides: TGTGCCAGCAGCTTAGCGGACAGGGAGAGCGAAAAACTGTTTTTT. This gives the protein CASSLADRESEKLFF. This chain uses TRBV11-3 with TRBJ1-4; 8 bases match TRBD1. The CDR3 has 15 residues. Germline V gene lookup returns CDR1 SGHNT and CDR2 YENEEA. Losses at the gene ends were 1 base for V and 8 bases for J; bases not matched to a gene: 6.

V and J are TRBV4-1 and TRBJ2-3; D is unresolved. Looked up from germline, CDR1 is MGHRA and CDR2 is YSYEKL. This CDR3 is built from 13 residues. Trimming shortened V by 1 base and J by 3 bases, and 5 bases separated the two germline ends. CDR3: CASSQGVTDTQYF. For the CDR3, the DNA is TGCGCCAGCAGCCAAGGTGTTACAGATACGCAGTATTTT.

This clonotype was seen at least ten times. V and J are TRBV19 and TRBJ2-3, with a possible D match to TRBD2 (6 bases). Trimming shortened V by 6 bases and J by 4 bases, and 11 bases separated the two germline ends. The CDR3 runs 13 residues. The V gene's germline CDR1 is LNHDA and CDR2 SQIVND (reference sequence). CDR3 nucleotides: TGTGCCAGTAGCCGACTAGGGGCAGATACGCAGTATTTT. The encoded protein is CASSRLGADTQYF.

This clonotype has ten or more counts. In DNA, the CDR3 is TGTGCCAGTAGTATAGCCAGGACAGGGGGCTATGACACTGAAGCTTTCTTT. It specifies CASSIARTGGYDTEAFF. J is TRBJ1-1 and V is TRBV19; 11 positions agree with TRBD1. Looked up from germline, CDR1 is LNHDA and CDR2 is SQIVND (reference sequence). CDR3 length equals 17 residues. V shed 1 base, J shed 3 bases, and the junction held 7 bases outside the gene matches. The full variable domain, with the rest looked up from reference TRBV19 and TRBJ1-1, is DGGITQSPKYLFRKEGQNVTLSCEQNLNHDAMYWYRQDPGQGLRLIYYSQIVNDFQKGDIAEGYSVSREKKESFPLTVTSAQKNPTAFYLCASSIARTGGYDTEAFFGQGTRLTVV.

This clonotype was recorded at least ten times. The V call is TRBV14, the J call TRBJ1-2; possible D gene TRBD1, 5 bases. The CDR3 loop spans 15 amino acids. The V end was cut by 4 bases, the J end by 8 bases, with 20 bases between. Germline V CDR1 and CDR2: SGHDN, FVKESK. CDR3 nucleotide sequence: TGTGCCAGCAGCCCCATTGGGGTTGGCAGGGTCGGCTACACCTTC. Protein sequence: CASSPIGVGRVGYTF.

Only a few counts were recorded for this clonotype. CDR3 nucleotides: TGCAGCGTTGAACTTGGACAGGAGGACAATGAGCAGTTCTTC. It yields the protein CSVELGQEDNEQFF. This chain connects TRBV29-1 to TRBJ2-1; 7 bases are a match to TRBD1. Losses at the gene ends were 2 bases for V and 5 bases for J; bases not matched to a gene: 6. CDR3 size: 14 residues. Germline V gives CDR1 SQVTM, CDR2 ANQGSEA.

As for this clonotype: This may come from a read error, since a much larger clone is one base off. The rearrangement links TRBV5-1 to TRBJ1-2; D uncertain. With 4 bases removed from V and 4 bases from J, the gap between germline ends came to 20 bases. The CDR3 contains 16 residues. The germline V gene has CDR1 SGHRS and CDR2 YFSETQ. The CDR3 DNA sequence: TGCGCCAGCAGCGGTCTATCGGTTCGAAGGACCTATGGCTACACCTTC. It codes for CASSGLSVRRTYGYTF.

In the case of this clonotype: A much larger clone lies a single base off, so this may be a read error. The chain has TRBV19 and TRBJ2-2, with TRBD1 matching 7 bases. Looked up from germline, CDR1 is LNHDA and CDR2 is SQIVND (reference sequence). This CDR3 has 15 residues. In DNA form, the CDR3 reads TGTGCCAGTTTGCCCTATAGGGGGCGTACCGGGGAGCTGTATTTT. As protein: CASLPYRGRTGELYF.

This clonotype was counted ten times or more. V gene TRBV4-1 combines with J gene TRBJ1-2; D is perhaps TRBD1 (5 bases). Germline-derived CDR1 and CDR2 are MGHRA and YSYEKL. Trimming removed 0 bases at V and 3 bases at J, with 20 bases between. This CDR3 has 18 amino acids. The DNA of the CDR3 is TGCGCCAGCAGCCAAGATTGGAGGAGACAGCTTCCCCACTATGGCTACACCTTC. It codes for CASSQDWRRQLPHYGYTF.

The table lists this clonotype with many counts. The CDR3 sequence is CASSERLGTDTQYF. CDR3 in DNA: TGTGCCAGCAGTGAGCGGCTCGGCACAGATACGCAGTATTTT. The chain combines TRBV5-4 with TRBJ2-3; D is possibly TRBD2 (5 bases). Germline CDR1 is SGHNT and CDR2 is YYREEE (reference sequence). V lost 5 bases and J lost 1, with 11 bases in between. The CDR3 length is 14 residues.

This clonotype was seen repeatedly, ten times or more. The chain combines TRBV15 with TRBJ2-6, with TRBD1 identical over 8 bases. Trimming at V came to 3 bases and at J to 0 bases, leaving 13 bases not matched to a gene. The CDR3 spans 20 residues. Germline V gene sequence: CDR1 LNHNV, CDR2 YYDKDF (reference sequence). This CDR3 reads CATSSGTGKDPTSGANVLTF. The DNA of the CDR3 is TGTGCCACCAGCAGCGGGACAGGCAAAGATCCAACCTCTGGGGCCAACGTCCTGACTTTC.

In this sample, this clonotype turned up many times. The chain is built from TRBV5-6 and TRBJ1-2; D unclear. CDR3 length: 16 amino acids. Germline values: CDR1 SGHDT, CDR2 YYEEEE. V gave up 7 bases and J gave up 4 bases, with 23 bases separating them. The CDR3 here is CASARANSRKTYGYTF. The CDR3 DNA is TGTGCCAGCGCTAGAGCCAATAGTCGAAAGACCTATGGCTACACCTTC.

For this clonotype: A much larger clone differs from this one at a single base, so this may be a read error. The gene calls are TRBV6-6 and TRBJ1-2, with a tentative D call TRBD1 (5 bases). Per the germline V gene, CDR1 is MNHNY and CDR2 is SVGAGI (reference sequence). This CDR3 contains 17 residues. V lost 5 bases and J 4 bases, leaving 23 bases between the germline ends. For the CDR3, the DNA is TGTGCCAGCAGTGACAGTGTAGGTGGGAGAAAGACCTATGGCTACACCTTC. Translating it yields CASSDSVGGRKTYGYTF.

This clonotype was seen at least ten times. The genes are TRBV7-1 and TRBJ1-2, with D unclear. TRBV7-1 is labeled an ORF, and its function is uncertain. The germline V and J ends were trimmed by 5 bases and 4 bases, with 23 bases remaining between them. The CDR3 length is 17 residues. DNA of the CDR3: TGTGCCAGCAGCGAGGGTTTTCACGAGGGAAAGACCTATGGCTACACCTTC. Translating gives CASSEGFHEGKTYGYTF.